This T cell receptor (beta chain) was recorded in a study of T-cell reconstitution after alpha-beta-depleted transplantation in children (dated by TCRdb to between 2015 and 2016). Context from the whole study: T-cell immune reconstitution after TCRalphabeta/CD19-depleted allogeneic hematopoietic cell transplantation in children was quantitatively tracked in the study by means of TCR repertoire profiling.

This clonotype was observed a few times. This receptor's antigen is unknown. Base-call qualities are not available, and no considerably larger clone is one nucleotide away. Overall study outcomes, separate from this receptor: Hyperexpanded clone frequencies declined over subsequent months; after one year, T-cell counts and TCRbeta diversity were mostly attributed to newly produced T cells. The apparently early alphabetaT-cell count recovery about two months after transplant was reportedly dependent on only several hundred rapidly expanded clones derived from non-depleted graft cells. In some patients, the high TCRbeta diversity seen at day 60 was put down to recipient T cells and intrathymic progenitors that had survived conditioning.

Library construction relied on PCR. Data came from an Illumina HiSeq 2500. To normalize quantification of the TCRbeta repertoire, the TCR libraries were built with molecular barcoding that relied on unique molecular identifiers. Through fastp at Q25 and MiXCR, TCRdb rebuilt clones from the public reads, retaining in-frame beta chains. Merged by CDR3 protein, the rows form single entries marked with the most common genes and DNA. Recorded for this sample are just under 350,000 distinct CDR3 sequences; roughly 16% of them occurred a single time. The top ten clonotypes cover approximately 38% of the sample. The treatment or condition label of this sample denotes: allogeneic hematopoietic cell transplantation with graft depleted of TCRalphabeta T cells and CD19 B cells. The children who served as transplant recipients had been given grafts of TCRalphabeta/CD19-depleted allogeneic hematopoietic cells.

The sequence derives from a male patient between 2 and 10 years old who had a stem cell transplant for acute lymphoblastic leukemia, so the T cells may come from the graft donor. The sequencing here drew on PBMCs, mostly from graft donor cells, taken 360 days after TCRalphabeta/CD19-depleted stem cell transplant.

The nucleotide sequence reads as follows: TGCGCCAGCAGCGGGACAGGGCCCGGGGAGCTGTTTTTT. Its coded protein is CASSGTGPGELFF. The rearrangement combines TRBV5-1 with TRBJ2-2; 9 bases in the middle match TRBD1. At the junction V is shortened by 4 bases and J by 6 bases; bases outside the gene matches: 1. The CDR3 runs 13 residues from the cysteine to the phenylalanine. The entry retains the CDR3 DNA only, 39 bases that are in frame from base 1. The CDR1 and CDR2 encoded by the germline V gene are SGHRS and YFSETQ.